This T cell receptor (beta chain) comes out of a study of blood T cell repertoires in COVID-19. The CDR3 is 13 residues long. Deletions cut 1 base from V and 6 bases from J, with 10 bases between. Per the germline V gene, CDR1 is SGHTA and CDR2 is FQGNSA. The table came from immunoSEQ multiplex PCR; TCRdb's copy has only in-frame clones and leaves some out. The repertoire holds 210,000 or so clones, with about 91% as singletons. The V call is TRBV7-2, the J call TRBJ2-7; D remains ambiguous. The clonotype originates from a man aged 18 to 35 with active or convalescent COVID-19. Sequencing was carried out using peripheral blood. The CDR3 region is CASSLDGLREQYF. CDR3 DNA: TGTGCCAGCAGCTTAGACGGTCTGCGCGAGCAGTACTTC.